This T cell receptor beta chain was documented in a study of human CD8 memory T cell subsets. Study conclusions and caveats: In contrast to effector memory cells, stem-like memory and precursor exhausted T cells had similarly high diversity.

This CDR3 spans 15 amino acids. CDR1 is SQVTM and CDR2 is ANQGSEA in the germline V gene. Comments on this clonotype: The antigen is undetermined.

In the study, stem-like memory CD8+ T cells, referred to as TSTEM, were defined as cells that were CCR7+ PD-1- TIGIT-. Total CD8+ T cells came from negative magnetic enrichment. Duplicate roughly 140,000-cell vials of sorted CD8+ T cells per subset supplied the RNA. Researchers made TCR beta libraries via UMI-labeled 5' RACE. From its re-call of the 5' RACE reads, TCRdb lists each CDR3 protein once, without DNA. The sample yields 9,500 to 12,000 distinct CDR3 sequences, of which the top ten take up approximately 21%. This receptor was taken from a human donor in good health. This sequence joins TRBV29-1 and TRBJ2-5; TCRdb designates TRBD2, a call that cannot be tested without DNA. The sequenced sample was CD8+ stem-like memory T cells (TSCM and TCM) sorted from PBMCs. Stated subset: stem-like memory CD8 T cells (TSTEM), CCR7+ PD-1- TIGIT-. The CDR3 reads CSVPPSGDPQETQYF.